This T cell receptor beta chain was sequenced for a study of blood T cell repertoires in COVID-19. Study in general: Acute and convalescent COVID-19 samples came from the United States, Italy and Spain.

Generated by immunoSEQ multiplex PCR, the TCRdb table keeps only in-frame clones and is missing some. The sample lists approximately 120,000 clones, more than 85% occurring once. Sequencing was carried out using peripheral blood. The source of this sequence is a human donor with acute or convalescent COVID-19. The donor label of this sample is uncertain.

The CDR3 loop reads CASSSRQGLNLGSEKLFF. DNA of the CDR3: TGTGCCAGCAGCTCGCGTCAGGGACTAAATCTTGGGAGCGAAAAACTGTTTTTT. The chain carries TRBV5-4 and TRBJ1-4; D perhaps matches TRBD1 (5 bases). In germline, CDR1 is SGHNT, CDR2 YYREEE (reference sequence). This CDR3 is 18 amino acids long. The V and J ends lost 3 bases and 8 bases respectively, with 26 bases between them.